This record looks at one TCR beta chain sequence and its context. There are a few counts of this clone. Its antigen is unknown. Base qualities are not at hand, and no much larger clone is one base apart. TCRbeta CDR3 regions were amplified from genomic DNA using the immunoSEQ Assay, a bias-controlled multiplex PCR. In the source study's methods: The number of nucleated cells in each sample was estimated by amplification of reference gene primers within the assay. To quantify the absolute abundance of each unique TCRbeta CDR3 rearrangement, sequence reads were collapsed and filtered. For each sample, productive Simpson clonality was calculated as the square root of Simpson's diversity index over productive rearrangements. Held by TCRdb, this immuneACCESS table contains in-frame sequences only and omits some clones. Under half of the omission traces to an unresolved V gene where checked; the cause of the rest is unknown. That table supplies the V and J calls and clone size; D and trimming were determined from the DNA. Within this sample are around 320,000 clones, with 90% of them counted one time only. The ten biggest clones cover 3.5% to 4.5% of the sample.

Participants in the prospective study were aged roughly 18 to 100 years, lived in some 24 United States geographic areas, and enrolled through a virtual design. To assign participants to cohorts, the prospective study relied on clinical history that participants themselves reported in a screening survey and a study questionnaire. Each participant in the prospective study had whole blood, serum and a nasopharyngeal or oropharyngeal swab collected by mobile phlebotomists. Participants in the prospective study had the option to provide additional blood draws and questionnaires over a roughly 2-month period. Before DNA extraction, blood samples from the prospective study were shipped at room temperature or frozen. This entry belongs to a study of blood T cell repertoires in COVID-19 (dated by TCRdb to the early 2020s). About the study as a whole: Samples from collaborators originated in the United States, Italy and Spain and spanned both the acute and convalescent phases of COVID-19. A freely available public database, intended as a resource for researchers studying the immune response to SARS-CoV-2, is where the repertoires were released. A de-identified subject ID, COVID-19 status, age in years and sex were almost always included in the sample metadata. Subjects who had been exposed to COVID-19, were actively infected with it, or had recovered from it provided the deeply sampled blood TCRbeta repertoires that made up the dataset. Where available, HLA class I and class II types were obtained from metadata supplied by the sample provider rather than from assay-based typing. Samples came from the ongoing ImmuneRACE study (first 160 participants) plus 1,254 subjects from 6 global collaborators. The prospective study material was composed of cDNA or gDNA derived from T cells, B-cell-depleted T cells, or PBMCs.

The study at large found these results: The amount of clinical and demographic metadata varied by source and participant and was provided uncurated.

The CDR3 goes from the cysteine to the phenylalanine over 18 residues. Only the CDR3 DNA stays, 54 bases, in frame from base 1. V lost 5 bases and J lost 0 bases; the stretch between them is 22 bases long. The germline V gene (reference sequence) gives CDR1 as LNHDA and CDR2 as SQIVND. The sample taken for sequencing was PBMCs or T cells enriched from blood (not recorded which). The V gene is TRBV19 and the J gene is TRBJ1-2; possibly the D gene is TRBD1, per 5 matching bases. The origin of this receptor is a woman younger than 30 with acute COVID-19. The DNA sequence is as follows: TGTGCCAGTAGTCGACAATCCGCTATCAGGGCTTCTAACTATGGCTACACCTTC. It encodes CASSRQSAIRASNYGYTF. This CDR3, with the reference TRBV19 and TRBJ1-2 proteins standing in past its ends, gives the full variable domain DGGITQSPKYLFRKEGQNVTLSCEQNLNHDAMYWYRQDPGQGLRLIYYSQIVNDFQKGDIAEGYSVSREKKESFPLTVTSAQKNPTAFYLCASSRQSAIRASNYGYTFGSGTRLTVV.